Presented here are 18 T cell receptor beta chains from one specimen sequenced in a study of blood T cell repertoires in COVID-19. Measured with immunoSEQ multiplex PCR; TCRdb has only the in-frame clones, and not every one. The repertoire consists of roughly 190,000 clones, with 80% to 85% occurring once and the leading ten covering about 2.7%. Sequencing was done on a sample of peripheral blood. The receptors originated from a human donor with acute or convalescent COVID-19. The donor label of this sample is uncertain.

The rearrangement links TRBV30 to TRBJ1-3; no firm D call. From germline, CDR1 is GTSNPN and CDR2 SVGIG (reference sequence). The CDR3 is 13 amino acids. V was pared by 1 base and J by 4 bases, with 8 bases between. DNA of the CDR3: TGTGCCTGGAGTGGCAGAAACGGAAACACCATATATTTT. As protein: CAWSGRNGNTIYF.

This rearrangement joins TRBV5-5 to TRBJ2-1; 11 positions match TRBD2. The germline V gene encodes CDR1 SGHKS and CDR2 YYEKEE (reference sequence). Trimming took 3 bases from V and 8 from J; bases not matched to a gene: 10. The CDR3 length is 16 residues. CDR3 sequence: CASSSRSGGVGDEQFF. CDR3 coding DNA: TGTGCCAGCAGCTCCCGTAGCGGGGGGGTTGGCGATGAGCAGTTCTTC.

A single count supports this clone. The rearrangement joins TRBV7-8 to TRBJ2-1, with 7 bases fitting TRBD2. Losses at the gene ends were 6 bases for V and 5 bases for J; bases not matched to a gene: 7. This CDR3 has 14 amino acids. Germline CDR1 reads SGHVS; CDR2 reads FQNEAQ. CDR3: CASSFSGSDNEQFF. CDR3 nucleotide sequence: TGTGCCAGCAGTTTTAGCGGGTCAGACAATGAGCAGTTCTTC.

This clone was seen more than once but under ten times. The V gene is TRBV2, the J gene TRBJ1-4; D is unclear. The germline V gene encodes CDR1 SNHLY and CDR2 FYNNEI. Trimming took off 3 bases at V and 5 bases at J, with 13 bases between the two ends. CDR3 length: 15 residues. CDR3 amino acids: CASSDLRNPNEKLFF. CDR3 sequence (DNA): TGTGCCAGCAGTGACCTCAGAAATCCGAATGAAAAACTGTTTTTT.

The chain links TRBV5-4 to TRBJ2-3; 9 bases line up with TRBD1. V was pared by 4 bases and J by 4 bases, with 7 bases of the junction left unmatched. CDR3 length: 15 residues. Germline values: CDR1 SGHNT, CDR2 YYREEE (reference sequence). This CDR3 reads CASSGGQGRADTQYF. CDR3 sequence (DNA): TGTGCCAGCAGCGGCGGACAGGGGAGGGCAGATACGCAGTATTTT. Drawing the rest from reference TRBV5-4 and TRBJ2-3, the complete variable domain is ETGVTQSPTHLIKTRGQQVTLRCSSQSGHNTVSWYQQALGQGPQFIFQYYREEENGRGNFPPRFSGLQFPNYSSELNVNALELDDSALYLCASSGGQGRADTQYFGPGTRLTVL.

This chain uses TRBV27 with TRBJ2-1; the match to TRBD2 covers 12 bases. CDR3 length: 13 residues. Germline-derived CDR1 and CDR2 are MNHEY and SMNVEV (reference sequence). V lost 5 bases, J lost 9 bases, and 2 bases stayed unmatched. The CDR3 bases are TGTGCCAGCAGTCAGGGACTAGCGGGTGAGCAGTTCTTC. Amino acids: CASSQGLAGEQFF.

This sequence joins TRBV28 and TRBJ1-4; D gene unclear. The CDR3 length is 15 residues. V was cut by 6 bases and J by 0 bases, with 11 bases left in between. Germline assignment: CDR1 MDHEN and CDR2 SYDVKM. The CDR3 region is CASSPPGATNEKLFF. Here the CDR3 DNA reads TGTGCCAGCAGCCCCCCAGGTGCAACTAATGAAAAACTGTTTTTT.

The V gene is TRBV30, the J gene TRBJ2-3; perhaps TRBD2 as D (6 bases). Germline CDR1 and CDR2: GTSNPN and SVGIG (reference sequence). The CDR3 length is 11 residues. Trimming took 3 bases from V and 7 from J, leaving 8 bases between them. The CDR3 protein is CAWRGTYTQYF. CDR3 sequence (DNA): TGTGCCTGGAGGGGGACTTATACGCAGTATTTT.

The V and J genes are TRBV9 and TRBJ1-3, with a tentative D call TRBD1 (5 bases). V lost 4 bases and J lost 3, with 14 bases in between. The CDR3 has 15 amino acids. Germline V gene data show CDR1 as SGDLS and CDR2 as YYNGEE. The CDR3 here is CASSTGAVGGNTIYF. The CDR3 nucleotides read TGTGCCAGCAGCACAGGTGCCGTTGGTGGAAACACCATATATTTT.

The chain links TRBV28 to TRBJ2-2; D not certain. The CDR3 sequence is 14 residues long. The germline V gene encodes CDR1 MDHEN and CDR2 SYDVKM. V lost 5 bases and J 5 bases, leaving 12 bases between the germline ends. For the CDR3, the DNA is TGTGCCAGCAGTCTCTCAGGTGGGACCGGGGAGCTGTTTTTT. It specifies CASSLSGGTGELFF.

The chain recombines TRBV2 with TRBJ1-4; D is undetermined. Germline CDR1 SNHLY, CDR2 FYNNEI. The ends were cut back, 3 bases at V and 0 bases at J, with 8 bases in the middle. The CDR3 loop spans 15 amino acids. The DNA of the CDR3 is TGTGCCAGCAGTGATACCGGTGCAACTAATGAAAAACTGTTTTTT. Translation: CASSDTGATNEKLFF. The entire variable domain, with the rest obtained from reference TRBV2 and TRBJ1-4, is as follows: EPEVTQTPSHQVTQMGQEVILRCVPISNHLYFYWYRQILGQKVEFLVSFYNNEISEKSEIFDDQFSVERPDGSNFTLKIRSTKLEDSAMYFCASSDTGATNEKLFFGSGTQLSVL.

CDR3 amino acids: CASSLAPGTGERTYEQYF. CDR3 nucleotide sequence: TGCGCCAGCAGCTTGGCTCCCGGGACAGGGGAGAGGACCTACGAGCAGTACTTC. This chain joins TRBV5-1 and TRBJ2-7; the match to TRBD1 covers 10 bases. Trimming took 0 bases from V and 2 from J; bases not matched to a gene: 11. Germline V gene data show CDR1 as SGHRS and CDR2 as YFSETQ. The CDR3 has 18 amino acids. The whole variable domain, filled in from reference TRBV5-1 and TRBJ2-7, reads KAGVTQTPRYLIKTRGQQVTLSCSPISGHRSVSWYQQTPGQGLQFLFEYFSETQRNKGNFPGRFSGRQFSNSRSEMNVSTLELGDSALYLCASSLAPGTGERTYEQYFGPGTRLTVT.

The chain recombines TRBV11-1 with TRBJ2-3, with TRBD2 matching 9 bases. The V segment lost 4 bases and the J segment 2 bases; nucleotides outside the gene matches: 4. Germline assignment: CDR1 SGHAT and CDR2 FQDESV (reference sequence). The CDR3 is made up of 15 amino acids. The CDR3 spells CASSSLAGSTDTQYF. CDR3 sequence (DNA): TGTGCCAGCAGCTCCCTAGCGGGGTCCACAGATACGCAGTATTTT.

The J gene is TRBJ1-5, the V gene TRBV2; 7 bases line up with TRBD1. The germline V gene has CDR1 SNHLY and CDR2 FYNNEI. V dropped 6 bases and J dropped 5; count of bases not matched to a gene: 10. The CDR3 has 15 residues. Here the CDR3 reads CASSRDRVEDQPQHF. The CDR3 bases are TGTGCCAGCAGCCGAGACAGGGTGGAAGATCAGCCCCAGCATTTT.

The CDR3 DNA reads as TGTGCCAGCAGCGTACAGGAAAGGACTGAAGCTTTCTTT. Protein: CASSVQERTEAFF. The chain employs TRBV9 and TRBJ1-1; D gene uncertain. The CDR3 spans 13 residues. Germline V gene sequence: CDR1 SGDLS, CDR2 YYNGEE. Trimming left V 1 base short and J 5 bases short, with 9 bases between.

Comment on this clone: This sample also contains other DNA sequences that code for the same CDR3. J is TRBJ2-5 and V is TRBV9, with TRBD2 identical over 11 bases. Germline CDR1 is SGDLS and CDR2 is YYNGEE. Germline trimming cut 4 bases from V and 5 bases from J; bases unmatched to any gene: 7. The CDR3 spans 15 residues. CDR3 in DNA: TGTGCCAGCAGCATTAGCGGGGGGGCCGGTGAGACCCAGTACTTC. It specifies CASSISGGAGETQYF.

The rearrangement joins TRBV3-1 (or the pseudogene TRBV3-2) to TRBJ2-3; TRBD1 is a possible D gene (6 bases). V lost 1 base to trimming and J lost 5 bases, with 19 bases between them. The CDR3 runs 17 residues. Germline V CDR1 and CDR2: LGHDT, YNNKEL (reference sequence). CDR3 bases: TGTGCCAGCAGCCAAGTTCTTCCTGGGGGCCCCCAAGATACGCAGTATTTT. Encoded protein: CASSQVLPGGPQDTQYF.

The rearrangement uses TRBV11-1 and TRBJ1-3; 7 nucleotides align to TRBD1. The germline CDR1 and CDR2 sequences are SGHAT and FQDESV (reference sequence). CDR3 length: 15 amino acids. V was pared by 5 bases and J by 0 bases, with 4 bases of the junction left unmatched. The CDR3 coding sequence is TGTGCCAGCAGCCCACGGACAGGCTCTGGAAACACCATATATTTT. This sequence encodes CASSPRTGSGNTIYF. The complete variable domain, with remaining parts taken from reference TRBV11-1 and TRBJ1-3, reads EAEVAQSPRYKITEKSQAVAFWCDPISGHATLYWYRQILGQGPELLVQFQDESVVDDSQLPKDRFSAERLKGVDSTLKIQPAELGDSAMYLCASSPRTGSGNTIYFGEGSWLTVV.